These 10 T cell receptor beta chains share one sample of origin, sequenced in a study of T cell responses to AZD1222 COVID-19 vaccine (dated by TCRdb to about 2021). The method behind the library was the immunoSEQ multiplex PCR assay. TCRdb took over this immuneACCESS table, retaining in-frame rearrangements with V and J assigned. Such tables are incomplete; in checked studies, under half of the missing clones stem from an unresolved V gene, and the remainder is unexplained. The sample table shows around 170,000 clones, and approximately 91% are seen once. The ten top clones hold approximately 1.9% of the sample. The sample's time point label, in plain terms: about 28 days (+/-7) after the second vaccine dose. Sequencing was performed on peripheral blood, taken 28 days after the second AZD1222 dose. All receptors come from an adult who received the AZD1222 COVID-19 vaccine.

The rearrangement joins TRBV19 to TRBJ2-7; 11 positions match TRBD1. Germline assignment: CDR1 LNHDA and CDR2 SQIVND (reference sequence). The CDR3 has 14 residues. The V segment lost 4 bases and the J segment 6 bases; nucleotides outside the gene matches: 5. As DNA, the CDR3 is TGTGCCAGTAGTACAGGACAGGGGGCGCCCGAGCAGTACTTC. Translation: CASSTGQGAPEQYF.

The CDR3 DNA reads as TGTGCCAGCAGTTCCCGAAACTCTGGGGCCAACGTCCTGACTTTC. This sequence encodes CASSSRNSGANVLTF. This rearrangement joins TRBV6-2 or TRBV6-3 to TRBJ2-6; D remains unclear. CDR3 size: 15 residues. Trimming took 4 bases from V and 0 from J, leaving 7 bases between them. CDR1 and CDR2 (germline): MNHEY, SVGEGT.

This chain uses TRBV5-1 with TRBJ2-1, with D perhaps matching TRBD2 (6 bases). The CDR3 covers 16 residues. V was cut by 0 bases and J by 6 bases, with 16 bases left in between. CDR1 and CDR2 from the germline V gene are SGHRS and YFSETQ. CDR3 bases: TGCGCCAGCAGCTTGGCCTCGGGACTGGACATCAATGAGCAGTTCTTC. It is translated as CASSLASGLDINEQFF.

The gene calls are TRBV11-3 and TRBJ2-1; TRBD2 might be the D (5 bases). CDR1 and CDR2 (germline): SGHNT, YENEEA. Trimming shortened V by 5 bases and J by 8 bases, and 19 bases separated the two germline ends. The CDR3 sequence is 15 residues long. Here the CDR3 DNA reads TGTGCCAGCAGCCATTCGTTGGGAGTTCGCGATGAGCAGTTCTTC. Translation: CASSHSLGVRDEQFF. Using reference TRBV11-3 and TRBJ2-1 for the parts outside the CDR3, the full variable domain is EAGVVQSPRYKIIEKKQPVAFWCNPISGHNTLYWYLQNLGQGPELLIRYENEEAVDDSQLPKDRFSAERLKGVDSTLKIQPAELGDSAVYLCASSHSLGVRDEQFFGPGTRLTVL.

The CDR3 DNA follows: TGTGCCAGCAGTTACTCTCCGTCCAGGGACCCCTACGAGCAGTACTTC. Translating gives CASSYSPSRDPYEQYF. The chain combines TRBV6-6 with TRBJ2-7, with D tentatively TRBD1 or TRBD2 (5 bases each). CDR3 length: 16 residues. CDR1 MNHNY and CDR2 SVGAGI come from the germline V gene (reference sequence). The V and J ends lost 0 bases and 2 bases respectively, with 14 bases between them.

The CDR3 region has the DNA TGTGCCAGCAGCTCCCGGACAGGCGATACGCAGTATTTT. It translates to CASSSRTGDTQYF. The V gene is TRBV6-4, the J gene TRBJ2-3, with 7 bases that match TRBD1. Germline values: CDR1 MRHNA, CDR2 SNTAGT. The CDR3 spans 13 residues. V lost 6 bases and J lost 6; bases outside the gene matches: 6.

The rearrangement uses TRBV30 and TRBJ1-5; D remains unclear. The CDR3 contains 15 residues. V lost 5 bases and J lost 1, with 15 bases in between. Germline V CDR1 and CDR2: GTSNPN, SVGIG (reference sequence). The CDR3 sequence is CAWSPMSGSNQPQHF. The DNA of the CDR3 is TGTGCCTGGTCCCCAATGTCGGGGAGCAATCAGCCCCAGCATTTT. Together with reference TRBV30 and TRBJ1-5, the CDR3 gives the full variable domain: SQTIHQWPATLVQPVGSPLSLECTVEGTSNPNLYWYRQAAGRGLQLLFYSVGIGQISSEVPQNLSASRPQDRQFILSSKKLLLSDSGFYLCAWSPMSGSNQPQHFGDGTRLSIL.

This chain joins TRBV7-2 and TRBJ2-5; 9 positions match TRBD2. Germline CDR1 SGHTA, CDR2 FQGNSA. The trim removed 5 bases at V and 5 bases at J, leaving 12 bases unmatched. The CDR3 is made up of 16 amino acids. CDR3 amino acids: CASSPAAGGHRETQYF. In nucleotides, the CDR3 is TGTGCCAGCAGCCCTGCGGCGGGGGGGCATCGCGAGACCCAGTACTTC. The whole variable domain, filled in from reference TRBV7-2 and TRBJ2-5, reads GAGVSQSPSNKVTEKGKDVELRCDPISGHTALYWYRQSLGQGLEFLIYFQGNSAPDKSGLPSDRFSAERTGGSVSTLTIQRTQQEDSAVYLCASSPAAGGHRETQYFGPGTRLLVL.

The J gene is TRBJ1-2, the V gene TRBV6-4; D is unclear. This CDR3 spans 13 amino acids. The germline CDR1 and CDR2 sequences are MRHNA and SNTAGT. V was cut by 2 bases and J by 7 bases, with 11 bases left in between. CDR3 in amino acids: CASSDQAVFGYTF. CDR3 bases: TGTGCCAGCAGTGACCAGGCAGTATTTGGCTACACCTTC.

CDR3 amino acids: CASSGGRNAYEQYF. CDR3 bases: TGTGCCAGCAGCGGAGGGCGAAACGCCTACGAGCAGTACTTC. The V gene is TRBV11-1, the J gene TRBJ2-7; D perhaps matches TRBD2 (6 bases). Germline values: CDR1 SGHAT, CDR2 FQDESV (reference sequence). V gave up 5 bases and J gave up 2 bases, with 13 bases separating them. This CDR3 has 14 residues.